This TCR beta chain was found in a study of blood T cell repertoires in COVID-19. Study overall: Some COVID-19 samples were acute and others convalescent; all came from the United States, Italy and Spain. Sample material is recorded as cDNA or gDNA derived from T cells, B-cell-depleted T cells, or PBMCs.

In Seattle, patients joined the study during active infection and were tracked longitudinally. Trimming stripped 0 bases from V and 1 base from J, with 7 bases between. Germline values: CDR1 SGHRS, CDR2 YFSETQ. The CDR3 is 14 amino acids. Authors' processing steps: Nucleated cell counts were estimated from reference gene primer amplification. Profiled with immunoSEQ multiplex PCR; TCRdb holds only in-frame clones, not every one. The DNA was the basis for D and trimming; V, J and clone size are from that table. The table records fewer than 200,000 clones, more than 75% of them present only once. Sequences were obtained from peripheral blood. The rearrangement joins TRBV5-1 to TRBJ1-2, with D possibly being TRBD1 (5 bases). This sequence originates from a woman between 55 and 75 years old with COVID-19, enrolled during active disease. The CDR3: CASSLDDSNYGYTF. CDR3 bases: TGCGCCAGCAGCTTGGACGACAGTAACTATGGCTACACCTTC.